The subject of this entry is one T cell receptor beta chain. Antigen unknown. This specimen belongs to a study of T-cell reconstitution after alpha-beta-depleted transplantation in children. Study results and caveats: The high TCRbeta diversity at day 60 in some patients came from surviving recipient T cells and thymic progenitors.

Germline assignment: CDR1 LGHNT and CDR2 FRNRAP. Trimming left V 7 bases short and J 0 bases short, with 17 bases between. CDR3 length equals 16 residues. Preparation of the TCRbeta library was carried out with unique molecular identifiers. One entry per CDR3 protein, called by TCRdb with MiXCR from the PCR reads. The sample holds about 600,000 distinct CDR3 sequences, roughly 23% seen once. The rearrangement links TRBV12-5 to TRBJ2-3, with no clear D. The material was PBMCs, mostly from graft donor cells, obtained 360 days after TCRalphabeta/CD19-depleted stem cell transplant. The origin of this receptor is a boy under two years old who had a stem cell transplant for acute myeloid leukemia, so the T cells may come from the graft donor. Written as DNA, the CDR3 is TGTGCTAGTGACCCAAGACTGTTATCTAGCACAGATACGCAGTATTTT. It encodes CASDPRLLSSTDTQYF.